Presented here are 10 T cell receptor beta chains from one specimen sequenced in a study of T cells after yellow fever vaccination. Each CDR3 protein gets one entry after TCRdb re-called the 5' RACE reads with MiXCR. The table shows hundreds of thousands of distinct CDR3 sequences, with roughly 13% occurring only once. This material consisted of PBMCs, taken on the day of the yellow fever booster vaccination. All receptors come from a man aged 30 to 45 who received the YFV17D yellow fever vaccine.

The genes are TRBV5-1 and TRBJ2-1; D is uncertain. V was trimmed by 0 bases and J by 11 bases, leaving 6 bases between them. This CDR3 spans 11 amino acids. CDR1 SGHRS and CDR2 YFSETQ come from the germline V gene. In DNA form, the CDR3 reads TGCGCCAGCAGCTTGGATCTCCAGCAGTTCTTC. Its translation is CASSLDLQQFF.

This chain links TRBV7-8 with TRBJ2-7; D is unresolved. The germline CDR1 and CDR2 sequences are SGHVS and FQNEAQ. The CDR3 covers 13 residues. Trimming took off 3 bases at V and 7 bases at J, with 13 bases between the two ends. The CDR3 nucleotides read TGTGCCAGCAGCTTGTCTAGACCATCTGAGCAGTACTTC. This gives the protein CASSLSRPSEQYF.

This rearrangement joins TRBV7-2 to TRBJ2-4, with TRBD2 matching over 9 bases. The germline V gene has CDR1 SGHTA and CDR2 FQGNSA. The CDR3 contains 14 residues. Trimming took 4 bases from V and 10 from J; bases not matched to a gene: 8. CDR3 region: CASSSVGLALIQYF. The DNA of the CDR3 is TGTGCCAGCAGCTCGGTCGGACTAGCGCTAATTCAGTACTTC. The variable domain in full, with the rest retrieved from reference TRBV7-2 and TRBJ2-4, is GAGVSQSPSNKVTEKGKDVELRCDPISGHTALYWYRQSLGQGLEFLIYFQGNSAPDKSGLPSDRFSAERTGGSVSTLTIQRTQQEDSAVYLCASSSVGLALIQYFGAGTRLSVL.

The gene calls are TRBV20-1 and TRBJ2-2; the D is unclear. CDR1 is DFQATT and CDR2 is SNEGSKA in the germline V gene (reference sequence). This CDR3 comprises 12 residues. Trimming took 1 base from V and 2 from J, leaving 2 bases between them. The CDR3: CSARVNTGELFF. The DNA of the CDR3 is TGCAGTGCTAGAGTTAACACCGGGGAGCTGTTTTTT.

The chain joins TRBV20-1 to TRBJ2-1, with a possible D match to TRBD1 (5 bases). The CDR3 is 17 residues long. CDR1 DFQATT and CDR2 SNEGSKA come from the germline V gene (reference sequence). V lost 0 bases and J 4 bases, leaving 19 bases between the germline ends. The CDR3 DNA reads as TGCAGTGCTAGAGAGTCACCAGGGCCCGGTTCGTACAATGAGCAGTTCTTC. Encoded protein: CSARESPGPGSYNEQFF.

This clonotype was detected only a few times. J is TRBJ2-1 and V is TRBV18; the match to TRBD2 covers 10 bases. The trim removed 4 bases at V and 10 bases at J, leaving 13 bases unmatched. Germline CDR1 is KGHSH and CDR2 is LQKENI. This CDR3 has 16 residues. CDR3 region: CASSQRTSGSRGEQFF. The DNA for the CDR3 is TGTGCCAGCTCACAACGGACTAGCGGTTCAAGGGGGGAGCAGTTCTTC.

This clonotype was found a few times. This chain connects TRBV20-1 to TRBJ2-4; D possibly corresponds to TRBD2 (5 bases). Trimming removed 6 bases at V and 8 bases at J, with 20 bases between. This CDR3 spans 14 amino acids. Germline CDR1 DFQATT, CDR2 SNEGSKA (reference sequence). For the CDR3, the DNA is TGCAGTGCCACTAAGGAGGCTAGGCCGGACATTCAGTACTTC. Protein sequence: CSATKEARPDIQYF.

This clonotype came up many times. The rearrangement joins TRBV7-2 to TRBJ1-5, with a possible D match to TRBD1 (5 bases). The V gene's germline CDR1 is SGHTA and CDR2 FQGNSA. CDR3 length: 13 amino acids. V dropped 2 bases and J dropped 4 bases, with 6 bases sitting between them. In DNA form, the CDR3 reads TGTGCCAGCAGCTTACAGGGAAATCAGCCCCAGCATTTT. Its translation is CASSLQGNQPQHF.

This chain connects TRBV18 to TRBJ1-2; unclear D gene. The CDR3 spans 16 residues. The V end was cut by 8 bases, the J end by 8 bases, with 27 bases between. The germline CDR1 and CDR2 sequences are KGHSH and LQKENI. For the CDR3, the DNA is TGTGCCAGCGTCACGGCGACGAGCCCGACCATTAGAGGCTACACCTTC. It yields the protein CASVTATSPTIRGYTF.

The rearrangement joins TRBV7-2 to TRBJ2-7; TRBD2 aligns across 10 bases. Trimming cost V 1 base and J 7 bases; bases outside gene matches: 4. The CDR3 consists of 14 residues. Germline V gene lookup returns CDR1 SGHTA and CDR2 FQGNSA. The CDR3 bases are TGTGCCAGCAGCTTAGATAGCGGGAGGAATGAGCAGTACTTC. It specifies CASSLDSGRNEQYF.